This T cell receptor beta chain was retrieved from a study of early T cells in non-severe SARS-CoV-2 infection. The table lists this clonotype with a few counts. Its antigen remains unknown. Overall study findings and caveats: Database matching using VDJdb favored anti-spike CD8 responses, with private and CD4 specificities left missing.

Looked up from germline, CDR1 is SGHVS and CDR2 is FQNEAQ. This CDR3 spans 16 amino acids. Trimming removed 5 bases from V and 5 bases from J; junction bases left unmatched: 7. TCRdb passed the 5' RACE reads through MiXCR, listing each CDR3 protein once. The table has about 98,000 distinct CDR3 sequences, over 10% seen once; the top ten hold over 5%. What was sequenced was whole blood. The chain recombines TRBV7-8 with TRBJ2-3, with TRBD2 identical over 13 bases. The receptor comes from an adult who was a healthcare worker with PCR-confirmed SARS-CoV-2 infection or an uninfected control (not recorded which). DNA for the CDR3: TGTGCCAGCAGCCCTACTAGCGGGAGGGGGGTAGATACGCAGTATTTT. Translation: CASSPTSGRGVDTQYF. The full variable domain, rest sourced from reference TRBV7-8 and TRBJ2-3, is GAGVSQSPRYKVAKRGQDVALRCDPISGHVSLFWYQQALGQGPEFLTYFQNEAQLDKSGLPSDRFFAERPEGSVSTLKIQRTQQEDSAVYLCASSPTSGRGVDTQYFGPGTRLTVL.